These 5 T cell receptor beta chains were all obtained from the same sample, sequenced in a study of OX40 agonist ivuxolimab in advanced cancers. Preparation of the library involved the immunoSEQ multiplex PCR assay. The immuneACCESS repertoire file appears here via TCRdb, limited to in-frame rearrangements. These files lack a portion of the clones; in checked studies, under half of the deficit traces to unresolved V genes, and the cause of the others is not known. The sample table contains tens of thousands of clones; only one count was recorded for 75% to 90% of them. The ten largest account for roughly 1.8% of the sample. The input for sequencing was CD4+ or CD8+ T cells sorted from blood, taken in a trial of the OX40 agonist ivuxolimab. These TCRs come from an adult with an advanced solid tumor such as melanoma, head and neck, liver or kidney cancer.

The CDR3 coding sequence is TGTGCCGCCACAGGATCAACTAATGAAAAACTGTTTTTT. Amino acid sequence: CAATGSTNEKLFF. The rearrangement links TRBV28 to TRBJ1-4, with D possibly TRBD1 on 5 matching bases. Germline CDR1 and CDR2: MDHEN and SYDVKM. V was clipped by 11 bases and J by 0 bases, with 10 bases between them. The CDR3 has 13 residues.

This CDR3 reads CASSQNRGIGEAFF. DNA of the CDR3: TGTGCCAGCAGCCAAAACAGGGGGATAGGAGAAGCTTTCTTT. The chain recombines TRBV14 with TRBJ1-1; the match to TRBD1 covers 8 bases. The CDR3 has 14 amino acids. With 2 bases clipped from V and 8 bases from J, the junction kept 7 bases outside the gene matches. The germline gives CDR1 SGHDN, CDR2 FVKESK.

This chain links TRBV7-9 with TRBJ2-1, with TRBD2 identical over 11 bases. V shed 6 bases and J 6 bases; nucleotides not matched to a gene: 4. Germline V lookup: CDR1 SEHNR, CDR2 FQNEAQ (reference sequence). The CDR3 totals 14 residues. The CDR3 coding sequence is TGTGCCAGCAGTGCTAGCGGGGGGATCAATGAGCAGTTCTTC. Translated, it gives CASSASGGINEQFF.

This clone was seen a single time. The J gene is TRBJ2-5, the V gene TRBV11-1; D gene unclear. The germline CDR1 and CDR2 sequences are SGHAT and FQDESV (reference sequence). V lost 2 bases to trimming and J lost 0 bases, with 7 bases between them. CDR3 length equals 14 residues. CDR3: CASSLMVYQETQYF. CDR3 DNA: TGTGCCAGCAGCTTAATGGTATACCAAGAGACCCAGTACTTC.

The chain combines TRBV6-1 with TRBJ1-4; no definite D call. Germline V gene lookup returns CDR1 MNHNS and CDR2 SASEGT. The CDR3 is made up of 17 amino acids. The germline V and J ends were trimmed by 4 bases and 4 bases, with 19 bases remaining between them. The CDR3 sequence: CASSGGGVGRSNEKLFF. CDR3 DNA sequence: TGTGCCAGCAGTGGGGGTGGGGTTGGACGGAGTAATGAAAAACTGTTTTTT.